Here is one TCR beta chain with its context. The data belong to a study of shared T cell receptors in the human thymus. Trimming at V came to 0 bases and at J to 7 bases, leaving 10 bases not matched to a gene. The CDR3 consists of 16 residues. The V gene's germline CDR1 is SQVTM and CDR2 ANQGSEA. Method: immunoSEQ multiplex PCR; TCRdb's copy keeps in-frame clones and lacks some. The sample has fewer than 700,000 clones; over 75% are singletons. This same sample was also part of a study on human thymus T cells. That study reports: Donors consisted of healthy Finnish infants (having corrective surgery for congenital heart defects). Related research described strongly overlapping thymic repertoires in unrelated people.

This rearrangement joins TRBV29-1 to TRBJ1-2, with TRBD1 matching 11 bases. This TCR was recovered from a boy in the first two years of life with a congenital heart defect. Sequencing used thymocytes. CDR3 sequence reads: CSVEDVLGQGEGGYTF. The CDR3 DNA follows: TGCAGCGTTGAAGATGTCTTGGGACAGGGGGAAGGTGGCTACACCTTC.